The clone carrying this T cell receptor beta chain occurred a few times. The CDR3 totals 14 residues. Germline V lookup: CDR1 LGHNT, CDR2 FRNRAP. J was trimmed by 8 bases and V by 6 bases; bases with no gene match: 8. The sample is drawn from a study of blood T cell repertoires in COVID-19. Background on the study: The United States, Italy and Spain were the sources of the acute and convalescent COVID-19 samples. PBMCs, B-cell-depleted T cells, or T cells provided the cDNA or gDNA that made up the material.

In the authors' methods: Counts of nucleated cells, estimated from reference gene primer amplification, were obtained. Here immunoSEQ multiplex PCR was the method, and the copy in TCRdb shows in-frame clones only, minus some. The DNA gave D and trimming, while V, J and clone size come from that table. This sample has approximately 260,000 clones, with roughly nine tenths found just once. The chain has TRBV12-5 and TRBJ1-4; 8 bases map to TRBD1. The sequence was collected from a man aged 50 to 59 with acute or convalescent COVID-19. The sequenced sample was peripheral blood. Written as DNA, the CDR3 is TGTGCTAGTGGGCCCGGACAGGGTCGGGAAAAACTGTTTTTT. It specifies CASGPGQGREKLFF.